A single sample is the source of the 7 T cell receptor beta chains below, sequenced in a study of control samples from healthy donors and cancer patients. Clones were read by immunoSEQ multiplex PCR, and TCRdb kept only the in-frame ones, dropping some. Of some 150,000 clones in the sample, approximately 93% were seen once. Sequenced sample: blood. These receptor sequences come from a man over 45 in good health.

V and J are TRBV29-1 and TRBJ1-2, with TRBD1 matching 9 bases. V was pared by 2 bases and J by 6 bases, with 7 bases of the junction left unmatched. This CDR3 region has 14 residues. Germline V CDR1 and CDR2: SQVTM, ANQGSEA. CDR3 protein: CSVEPRDRVNGYTF. The CDR3 region has the DNA TGCAGCGTTGAACCCAGGGACAGGGTTAATGGCTACACCTTC.

The chain is built from TRBV5-1 and TRBJ2-1, with 10 bases aligning to TRBD2. The length of the CDR3 is 15 residues. CDR1 and CDR2 from the germline V gene are SGHRS and YFSETQ. V was clipped by 2 bases and J by 5 bases; unmatched bases: 4. CDR3 loop: CASSFIAGGNNEQFF. The DNA for the CDR3 is TGCGCCAGCAGCTTCATAGCGGGAGGCAACAATGAGCAGTTCTTC.

The V call is TRBV10-1, the J call TRBJ1-5; D remains ambiguous. The CDR3 spans 13 residues. Trimming stripped 3 bases from V and 3 bases from J, with 6 bases between. Looked up from germline, CDR1 is WNHNN and CDR2 is SYGVQD (reference sequence). CDR3 DNA sequence: TGCGCCAGCAGTGAAGGCCCCAATCAGCCCCAGCATTTT. As protein: CASSEGPNQPQHF.

V is TRBV12-5 and J is TRBJ1-2; 9 nucleotides match TRBD1. The trim removed 2 bases at V and 3 bases at J, leaving 4 bases unmatched. The germline V gene has CDR1 LGHNT and CDR2 FRNRAP. The CDR3 length is 15 residues. In nucleotides, the CDR3 is TGTGCTAGTGGTTTGCACAGGGGGCGCGACTATGGCTACACCTTC. This translates into CASGLHRGRDYGYTF.

The V call is TRBV28, the J call TRBJ2-7, with D possibly matching TRBD1 (6 bases). This CDR3 has 14 residues. V lost 5 bases, J lost 4 bases, and 15 bases lay in between. The V gene's germline CDR1 is MDHEN and CDR2 SYDVKM. CDR3 sequence: CASSPRQVKYEQYF. As DNA, the CDR3 is TGTGCCAGCAGTCCTCGACAGGTTAAGTACGAGCAGTACTTC.

V usage is TRBV5-1 and J usage is TRBJ1-2; D ambiguous. The V gene's germline CDR1 is SGHRS and CDR2 YFSETQ. This CDR3 is built from 13 residues. The ends were cut back, 0 bases at V and 2 bases at J, with 5 bases in the middle. CDR3 coding DNA: TGCGCCAGCAGCTTGGACGCAAACTATGGCTACACCTTC. This codes for CASSLDANYGYTF.

The chain has TRBV5-1 and TRBJ1-5; D is unclear. The CDR3 has 13 amino acids. The germline V gene encodes CDR1 SGHRS and CDR2 YFSETQ. Trimming took 2 bases from V and 7 from J, leaving 10 bases between them. CDR3 protein: CASSFSPGQPQHF. The CDR3 DNA follows: TGCGCCAGCAGCTTTTCTCCGGGGCAGCCCCAGCATTTT.